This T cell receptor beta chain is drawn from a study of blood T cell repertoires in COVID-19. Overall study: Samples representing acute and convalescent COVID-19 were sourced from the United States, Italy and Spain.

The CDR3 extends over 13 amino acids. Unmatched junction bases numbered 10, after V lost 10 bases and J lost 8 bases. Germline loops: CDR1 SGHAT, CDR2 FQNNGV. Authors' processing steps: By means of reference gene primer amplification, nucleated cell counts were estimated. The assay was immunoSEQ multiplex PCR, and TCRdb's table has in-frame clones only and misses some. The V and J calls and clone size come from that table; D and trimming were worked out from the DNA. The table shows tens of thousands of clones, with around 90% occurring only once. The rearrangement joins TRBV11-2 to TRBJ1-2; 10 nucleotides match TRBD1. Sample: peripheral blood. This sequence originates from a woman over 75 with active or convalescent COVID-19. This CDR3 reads CATRQGARGGYTF. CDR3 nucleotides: TGTGCCACCAGACAGGGGGCGCGAGGAGGCTACACCTTC.